Listed below are T cell receptor beta chains from one sample, sequenced in a study of shared clonotypes between healthy human individuals. The data were produced by immunoSEQ multiplex PCR, yet TCRdb's version contains in-frame clones alone and is incomplete. The data contain some 500,000 clones, over 60% of them singletons. Material for sequencing was PBMCs. These TCRs come from a woman between 40 and 50 years old in good health. Some clones in this sample may be carry-over from other donors' samples. The CDR3 runs from the conserved cysteine through the conserved F or W. A D gene is named only where the DNA matches it firmly. Size values are once, few and many counts, or a class for expanded clones, and some rows have none.

TRBJ1-4	-	-	TRBV7-2	TGTGCCAGCAGCCCACGCAACAGTGCAACTAATGAAAAACTGTTTTTT	CASSPRNSATNEKLFF
TRBJ2-2	-	-	TRBV2	TGTGCCAGCAAAGCGGACTACGTAATCGGGGAGCTGTTTTTT	CASKADYVIGELFF
TRBJ2-7	-	TRBD2	TRBV7-2	TGTGCCAGCAGATTTAGCGGGAGCTCCTACGAGCAGTACTTC	CASRFSGSSYEQYF
TRBJ2-7	-	-	TRBV7-2	TGTGCCAGCAGCTTAGAGTCTGGGGTTTCAGGCGAGCAGTACTTC	CASSLESGVSGEQYF
TRBJ2-3	few	-	TRBV7-3	TGTGCCAGCAGCTCGCAGGCGGGATGGGGTACGCAGTATTTT	CASSSQAGWGTQYF
TRBJ1-1	-	-	TRBV1	TGCACCAGCCCTGCTCAAGGGAGAACAACTGAAGCTTTCTTT	CTSPAQGRTTEAFF
TRBJ2-7	once	-	TRBV5-1	TGCGCCAGCAGCTTGGACTTCTACGAGCAGTACTTC	CASSLDFYEQYF
TRBJ2-1	once	-	TRBV18	TGTGCCAGCTCACCGGGACGCAACAATGAGCAGTTCTTC	CASSPGRNNEQFF
TRBJ2-1	many	-	TRBV6-1	TGTGCCAGCAGTGTTTCAGGTCTCAATGAGCAGTTCTTC	CASSVSGLNEQFF
TRBJ1-5	-	-	TRBV28	TGTGCCAGCAGTTTATCGGTCGGGGCGGAAAATCAGCCCCAGCATTTT	CASSLSVGAENQPQHF
TRBJ1-1	-	TRBD1	TRBV29-1	TGCAGCGTTGAGACAGGGGGCCCCAGTGAAGCTTTCTTT	CSVETGGPSEAFF
TRBJ2-5	few	-	TRBV14	TGTGCCAGCAGCCAAGATAACGGAGAGACCCAGTACTTC	CASSQDNGETQYF
TRBJ2-7	many	TRBD1	TRBV27	TGTGCCAGCAGTCCCACTGGGACAGGGGTTCCCGAGCAGTACTTC	CASSPTGTGVPEQYF
TRBJ2-7	-	-	TRBV30	TGTGCCTGGAGTAGGCGACAGGGAGGCCACGAGCAGTACTTC	CAWSRRQGGHEQYF
TRBJ1-2	-	TRBD1	TRBV28	TGTGCCAGCACTCAGGGGGCTGGCTATGGCTACACCTTC	CASTQGAGYGYTF
TRBJ2-3	once	TRBD2	TRBV14	TGTGCCAGCAGCTCTACTAGCGTGAAGCCAGATACGCAGTATTTT	CASSSTSVKPDTQYF
TRBJ1-1	-	-	TRBV18	TGTGCCAGCTCACTCCGGACGGGTATGAACACTGAAGCTTTCTTT	CASSLRTGMNTEAFF
TRBJ2-5	once	-	TRBV18	TGTGCCAGCTCACCGTGGAGCGGCCAGCAAGAGACCCAGTACTTC	CASSPWSGQQETQYF
TRBJ2-2	-	TRBD2	TRBV5-1	TGCGCCAGCAGCTTGTTTCCGGGAGGCGACACCGGGGAGCTGTTTTTT	CASSLFPGGDTGELFF
TRBJ2-3	-	-	TRBV18	TGTGCCAGCTCACGGGCAGGGCGGCTGTCCACAGATACGCAGTATTTT	CASSRAGRLSTDTQYF
TRBJ2-1	once	TRBD2	TRBV5-4	TGTGCCAGCAGCTTGGGGCTAGCGGGCGACAATGAGCAGTTCTTC	CASSLGLAGDNEQFF
TRBJ1-1	-	-	TRBV19	TGTGCCAGTAGTACCCCCAGCGCTAACACTGAAGCTTTCTTT	CASSTPSANTEAFF
TRBJ1-1	-	-	TRBV30	TGTGCCTGGAGGAAGGATGTCGGGGTGAACACTGAAGCGTTCTTT	CAWRKDVGVNTEAFF
TRBJ2-1	-	TRBD2	TRBV7-9	TGTGCCAGCAGCGTCGGGACTAGCGGATCCAATGAGCAGTTCTTC	CASSVGTSGSNEQFF
TRBJ2-5	-	TRBD2	TRBV7-9	TGTGCCAGCAGCTCCAGGGAGGGCTGGGAGACCCAGTACTTC	CASSSREGWETQYF
TRBJ2-1	-	TRBD1	TRBV5-1	TGCGCCAGCAGCTTAGGGACAGGGGGCAATGAGCAGTTCTTC	CASSLGTGGNEQFF
TRBJ1-2	-	-	TRBV10-3	TGTGCCATCAGTCCCGAGGTTAACTATGGCTACACCTTC	CAISPEVNYGYTF
TRBJ2-7	many	-	TRBV2	TGTGCCAGCAGTACAGGGATCCCCTACGAGCAGTACTTC	CASSTGIPYEQYF
TRBJ1-2	-	-	TRBV27	TGTGCCAGCAGTTTATCGGGCGGGGTTCGTGGCTACACCTTC	CASSLSGGVRGYTF
TRBJ2-7	many	-	TRBV28	TGTGCCAGCAGTTCTGCCTCGGCGCAGTACTTC	CASSSASAQYF
TRBJ1-3	-	-	TRBV18	TGTGCCAGCTCACAAGAACAGATCAGCTCTGGAAACACCATATATTTT	CASSQEQISSGNTIYF
TRBJ1-4	-	-	TRBV4-2	TGTGCCAGCAGCCAAGGGCAAAACGTAGGGGTTGCGGAAAAACTGTTTTTT	CASSQGQNVGVAEKLFF
TRBJ2-2	-	TRBD2	TRBV9	TGTGCCAGCAGCGTAGGTGGGAGGGCCGAGGCCGGGGAGCTGTTTTTT	CASSVGGRAEAGELFF
TRBJ2-3	few	TRBD2	TRBV11-2	TGTGCCAGCAGCCCTCTAGCGGGCACAGATACGCAGTATTTT	CASSPLAGTDTQYF
TRBJ2-5	-	-	TRBV19	TGTGCCAGTAGTATTGGGATTCAAGAGACCCAGTACTTC	CASSIGIQETQYF
TRBJ1-3	-	-	TRBV11-2	TGTGCCAGCAGCTTAGAAGGCCCTGCGGCGGGAAACACCATATATTTT	CASSLEGPAAGNTIYF
TRBJ2-7	many	-	TRBV5-8	TGTGCCAGCAGCTTGCAGGGCTCCTACGAGCAGTACTTC	CASSLQGSYEQYF
TRBJ2-7	few	-	TRBV6-5	TGTGCCGCGGTCCGTGGCCACGAGCAGTACTTC	CAAVRGHEQYF
TRBJ1-5	once	-	TRBV6-4	TGTGCCAGCAGTGTTGAGGGGGATCAGCCCCAGCATTTT	CASSVEGDQPQHF
TRBJ1-4	-	-	TRBV28	TGTGCCAGCAGTTTCCAGGGAAGCAGGGTGGGGGAAAAACTGTTTTTT	CASSFQGSRVGEKLFF
TRBJ1-5	-	TRBD1	TRBV28	TGTGCCAGCAGTTTACTGGGACAGAATAGCAATCAGCCCCAGCATTTT	CASSLLGQNSNQPQHF
TRBJ2-7	-	-	TRBV7-2	TGTGCCAGCAGCTTAGTCTCTGGCGGAACTTACGAGCAGTACTTC	CASSLVSGGTYEQYF
TRBJ2-3	-	TRBD2	TRBV11-2	TGTGCCAGCACCTTCGCTAGCGGGGAGACGGATACGCAGTATTTT	CASTFASGETDTQYF
TRBJ2-7	-	-	TRBV6-1	TGTGCCAGCACCCGGGACAACTCCTACGAGCAGTACTTC	CASTRDNSYEQYF
TRBJ2-5	-	-	TRBV2	TGTGCCAGCAGTTTAGACGGAGAGACCCAGTACTTC	CASSLDGETQYF
TRBJ2-4	once	TRBD1	TRBV12-5	TGTGCTAGTGGTTTGACCCCCGGGACAGACGAAGCCAAAAACATTCAGTACTTC	CASGLTPGTDEAKNIQYF